The sequence of this T cell receptor beta chain was determined in a study of tumor and adjacent non-tumor tissue in lung cancer. The template was RNA from unsorted bulk tissue. The CDR3 is 15 residues long. TCRbeta libraries were built with three rounds of nested PCR, modified from ARM-PCR. Using its own MiXCR run on the multiplex PCR reads, TCRdb lists one record per CDR3 protein. Of roughly 220,000 distinct CDR3 sequences listed, 71% were seen once; the top ten hold roughly 24%. The sequence derives from a man aged 55 to 70 with non-small cell lung cancer. Sequenced material: lung tumor tissue. This sequence joins TRBV12-3 or TRBV12-4 and TRBJ2-4; D is possibly TRBD1 (6 bases). The CDR3 nucleotides read TGTATCAGCAGTTTAAAGTTTGGACAGAAAAACATTCAGTACTTC. This encodes CISSLKFGQKNIQYF.